This TCR beta chain was recovered during a study of blood T cell repertoires in COVID-19. About the research overall: Acute-phase and convalescent COVID-19 samples originated in the United States, Italy and Spain. Sample material is recorded as cDNA or gDNA derived from T cells, B-cell-depleted T cells, or PBMCs.

The CDR3 is 16 residues long. Trimming removed 5 bases at V and 4 bases at J, with 21 bases between. The V gene's germline CDR1 is MDHEN and CDR2 SYDVKM. In the source study's methods: Scientists estimated how many nucleated cells there were by amplifying reference gene primers. Repertoires were generated with immunoSEQ multiplex PCR, while TCRdb's copy carries only in-frame clones and drops some. V, J and clone size were drawn from that table, and D and trimming were deduced from the DNA. The data show 210,000 or so clones, more than 70% seen once. V is TRBV28 and J is TRBJ2-7; D not certain. The material sequenced was peripheral blood. This TCR came from a woman aged 80 or over with active or convalescent COVID-19. The CDR3 sequence is CASSLPGPTSLYEQYF. CDR3 coding DNA: TGTGCCAGCAGTCTGCCAGGTCCCACAAGCTTATACGAGCAGTACTTC.